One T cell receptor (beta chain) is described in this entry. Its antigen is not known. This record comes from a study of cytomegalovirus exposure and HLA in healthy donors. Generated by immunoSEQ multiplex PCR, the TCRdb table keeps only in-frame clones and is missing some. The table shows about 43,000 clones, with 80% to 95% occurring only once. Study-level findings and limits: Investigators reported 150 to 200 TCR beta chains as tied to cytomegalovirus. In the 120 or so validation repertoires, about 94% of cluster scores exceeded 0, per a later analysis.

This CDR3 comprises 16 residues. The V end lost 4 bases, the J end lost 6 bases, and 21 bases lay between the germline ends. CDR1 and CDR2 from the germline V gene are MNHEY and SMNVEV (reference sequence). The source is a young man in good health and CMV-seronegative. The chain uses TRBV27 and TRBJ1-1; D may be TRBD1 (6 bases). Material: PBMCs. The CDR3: CASSYVVGQGKAEAFF. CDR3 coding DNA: TGTGCCAGCAGTTATGTGGTGGGGCAGGGGAAGGCTGAAGCTTTCTTT.